This T cell receptor (beta chain) is from a study of long-term antiretroviral therapy in people with HIV. Overall study findings and caveats: There were no data on ART adherence, viral resistance or therapy changes, a gap that limits inferences about post-ART repertoire changes. Repertoire composition at all time points was dominated by clones that had expanded before ART.

Remarks on this clone: Its antigen is still unknown.

The assay, immunoSEQ v3.0, was run at survey level. The repertoire was sequenced with immunoSEQ multiplex PCR; TCRdb's copy has only in-frame clones and lacks some. The table includes about 35,000 clones, 75% to 90% detected once. The CDR3 runs to 17 residues. J lost 5 bases, V lost 1 base, and 14 bases had no gene match. CDR1 SGHTA and CDR2 FQGTGA come from the germline V gene. This clonotype originated in a man between 18 and 29 years old with HIV. This sequence joins TRBV7-3 and TRBJ2-7; the match to TRBD1 covers 7 bases. The source material was unsorted PBMCs, sampled 1 year after starting antiretroviral therapy. CDR3 sequence: CASSLRGRGQAGDEQYF. CDR3 nucleotides: TGTGCCAGCAGCTTAAGAGGTAGGGGGCAGGCGGGCGACGAGCAGTACTTC.